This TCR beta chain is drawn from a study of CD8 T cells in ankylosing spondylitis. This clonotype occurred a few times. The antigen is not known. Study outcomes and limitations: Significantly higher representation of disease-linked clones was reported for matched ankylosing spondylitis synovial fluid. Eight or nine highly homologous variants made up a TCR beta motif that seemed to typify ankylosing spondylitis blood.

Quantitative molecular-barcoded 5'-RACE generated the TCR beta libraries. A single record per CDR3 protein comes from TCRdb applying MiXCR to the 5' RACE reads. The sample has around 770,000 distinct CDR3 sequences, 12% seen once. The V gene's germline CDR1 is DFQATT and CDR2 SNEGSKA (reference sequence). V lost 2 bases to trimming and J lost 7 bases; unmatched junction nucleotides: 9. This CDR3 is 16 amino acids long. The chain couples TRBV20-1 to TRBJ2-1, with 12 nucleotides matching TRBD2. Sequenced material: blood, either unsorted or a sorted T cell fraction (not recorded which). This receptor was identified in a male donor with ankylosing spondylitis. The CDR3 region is CSARRLAGAPPNEQFF. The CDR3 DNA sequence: TGCAGTGCTAGACGACTAGCGGGAGCTCCACCTAATGAGCAGTTCTTC.